This T cell receptor (beta chain) was obtained from a study of blood T cell repertoires in COVID-19 (dated by TCRdb to the early 2020s). At the level of the whole study: Collaborator samples came from the United States, Italy and Spain and covered acute and convalescent phases of COVID-19. The material from the prospective study consisted of cDNA or gDNA derived from T cells, B-cell-depleted T cells, or PBMCs. Subjects who had been exposed to COVID-19, were actively infected with it, or had recovered from it provided the deeply sampled blood TCRbeta repertoires that made up the dataset. The repertoires were released in a freely available public database intended as a resource for research on the immune response to SARS-CoV-2. The samples were drawn from the first 160 participants of the ongoing ImmuneRACE study and from 1,254 subjects provided by 6 global collaborators. Sample metadata almost always included a de-identified subject ID, COVID-19 status, age in years and sex. Where HLA class I and class II types were available, the types were taken from metadata supplied by the sample provider, not from assay-based typing. The investigation overall reported the following: The quantity of clinical and demographic metadata differed by source and by participant and was supplied without curation.

Participants in the prospective study were enrolled through a virtual design, were aged roughly 18 to 100 years, and lived in 20 to 30 United States geographic areas. In the prospective study, cohorts were assigned on the basis of participant-reported clinical history obtained from a screening survey and a study questionnaire. Recovered participants in ImmuneRACE Cohort 3 were defined by two consecutive negative NP/OP PCR tests, clearance by a healthcare professional, or resolution of symptoms. Mobile phlebotomists in the prospective study collected whole blood, serum and a nasopharyngeal or oropharyngeal swab from every participant. Over a 2-month period, participants in the prospective study had the option of providing additional blood draws and questionnaires. Blood samples from the prospective study were shipped frozen or at room temperature prior to DNA extraction. TCRbeta CDR3 regions were amplified from genomic DNA by means of the immunoSEQ Assay, a bias-controlled multiplex PCR. The source study handled its data this way. The number of nucleated cells in each sample was estimated by amplification of reference gene primers within the assay. Sequence reads were collapsed and filtered to measure the absolute abundance of every unique TCRbeta CDR3 rearrangement. For each sample, productive Simpson clonality was calculated as the square root of Simpson's diversity index over productive rearrangements. TCRdb took over this immuneACCESS table, retaining in-frame rearrangements with V and J assigned. Such tables are incomplete; in checked studies, under half of the missing clones stem from an unresolved V gene, and the remainder is unexplained. V and J calls and clone size are as listed in that table; D and trimming were resolved from the DNA. The sample contains about 410,000 clones, 90% of them found a single time. The top ten constitute roughly 0.66% of the sample.

The CDR3 goes from the cysteine to the phenylalanine over 15 residues. CDR3 DNA only is kept here, 45 bases in frame from base 1. V lost 1 base and J lost 7 bases, and the count of bases not matched to a germline gene is 7. CDR1 and CDR2 were assigned from the germline V gene (reference sequence) as LNHDA and SQIVND. Note on this clone: The antigen it recognizes is unknown. Base-call qualities are not available, and no considerably larger clone is one nucleotide away.

The material sequenced was PBMCs or T cells enriched from blood (not recorded which). This TCR was recovered from a man aged 18 to 29 who had recovered from COVID-19. The V and J segments used are TRBV19 and TRBJ1-5; 7 bases in between match TRBD1. The encoded CDR3 is CASSIAGAGGQPQHF. The DNA sequence is given as TGTGCCAGTAGTATAGCCGGGGCAGGGGGGCAGCCCCAGCATTTT.